The entry below gives a single TCR beta chain sequence along with its context. Its antigen remains unknown. The data were obtained in a study of memory CD4+ T cells and cytomegalovirus serostatus. Overall study results and limits: A US-trained random forest predicted CMV serostatus with median AUC roughly 0.9. Each of roughly 65 CMV-associated TCRbeta sequences occurred in one to five individuals. The CMV-associated TCR signature appears largely within the CD4+ memory repertoire.

Original handling: Out-of-frame sequences were removed, leaving roughly 2,200,000 distinct TCRbeta sequences. Method: immunoSEQ multiplex PCR; TCRdb's copy keeps in-frame clones and lacks some. V and J calls and clone size are given by that table; D and trimming were obtained from the DNA. The sample yields roughly 86,000 clones, about four fifths seen once. The length of the CDR3 is 17 residues. Per the germline V gene, CDR1 is LNHDA and CDR2 is SQIVND (reference sequence). V was clipped by 7 bases and J by 3 bases; unmatched bases: 9. Single viable CD3+CD4+CD8-CD45RO+ cells were sorted as the memory CD4+ T cells.

The chain combines TRBV19 with TRBJ2-3; 14 bases line up with TRBD2. This TCR came from an adult in good health and CMV-seropositive. Specimen: memory CD4+ T cells from blood. The CDR3 spells CASTPTGTSGRTDTQYF. CDR3 DNA: TGTGCCAGTACCCCAACCGGGACTAGCGGGAGAACAGATACGCAGTATTTT.